This T cell receptor (beta chain) derives from a study of tumor-infiltrating lymphocytes in primary liver carcinoma. Study-level points and caveats: The difference in top-250-clone fraction between tumors and blood was significant, favoring tumors (p = 0.039).

The study co-extracted DNA and RNA from roughly 20-30 mg of unsorted bulk tissue. There were over 85% viable tumor cells in every single sample of tumor. Using a constant-region primer together with ProtoScript II reverse transcriptase, TCR beta cDNA was made from 500 to 650 ng of total RNA. What produced the TCR beta libraries was three nested multiplex PCR rounds using slightly modified ARM-PCR. Two initial PCR rounds of about 10 cycles each paired TRBV1-TRBV30 forward primers with a C-beta reverse primer. TCRdb used MiXCR to reprocess the multiplex PCR reads, holding one entry per CDR3 protein. The table shows 100,000 or so distinct CDR3 sequences, with 65% to 75% occurring only once. Germline CDR1 reads MGHRA; CDR2 reads YSYEKL. Unmatched junction bases numbered 19, after V lost 0 bases and J lost 2 bases. The CDR3 extends over 21 amino acids. This clonotype came up many times. The target antigen is unknown.

The genes are TRBV4-1 and TRBJ2-3; 8 nucleotides line up with TRBD2. The sample consisted of liver tumor tissue from sampling region 2. Stated subset: tumor region T2, inferior pole. The clonotype was recovered from a woman aged 60 to 75 with primary liver carcinoma and hepatitis B virus infection. The DNA of the CDR3 is TGCGCCAGCAGCCAAGAAGTATCGGCGGGAGGCCTCTCGTCCTACACAGATACGCAGTATTTT. This codes for CASSQEVSAGGLSSYTDTQYF.